The clone carrying this T cell receptor beta chain is a singleton in its sample. What it binds is not known. These data are taken from a study of T cell responses to AZD1222 COVID-19 vaccine. General observations from the study: In all cases, repertoires were sampled only after the peak T cell response.

The method was immunoSEQ multiplex PCR; TCRdb's version includes in-frame clones alone and lacks a portion of them. Of approximately 150,000 clones detected, 85% to 95% appear once; the ten largest clones hold over 0.85%. The CDR3 covers 16 residues. The ends were cut back, 2 bases at V and 7 bases at J, with 21 bases in the middle. Germline V gene sequence: CDR1 LGHDT, CDR2 YNNKEL (reference sequence). The genes are TRBV3-1 (or the pseudogene TRBV3-2) and TRBJ2-7, with D perhaps matching TRBD1 or TRBD2 (5 bases each). This TCR was sampled from an adult in good health. The sequences come from peripheral blood, collected on day 0 of MenACWY control vaccination. CDR3 residues: CASSQRRDPGVGEQYF. CDR3 DNA: TGTGCCAGCAGCCAACGCCGGGACCCCGGCGTGGGAGAGCAGTACTTC.